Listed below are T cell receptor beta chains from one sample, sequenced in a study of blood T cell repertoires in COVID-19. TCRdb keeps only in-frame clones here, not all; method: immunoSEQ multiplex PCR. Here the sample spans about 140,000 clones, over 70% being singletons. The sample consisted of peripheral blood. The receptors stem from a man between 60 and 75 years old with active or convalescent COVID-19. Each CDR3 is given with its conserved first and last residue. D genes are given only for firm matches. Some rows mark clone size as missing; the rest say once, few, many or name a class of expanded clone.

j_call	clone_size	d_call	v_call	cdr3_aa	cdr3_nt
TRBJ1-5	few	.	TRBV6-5	CATGWGGHNQPQHF	TGTGCCACCGGGTGGGGGGGCCACAATCAGCCCCAGCATTTT
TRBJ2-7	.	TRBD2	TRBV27	CASSPPGLFLEQYF	TGTGCCAGCAGTCCCCCGGGACTATTTCTCGAGCAGTACTTC
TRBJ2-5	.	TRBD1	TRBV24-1	CATSDPRQGQETQYF	TGTGCCACCAGTGACCCCAGACAGGGACAAGAGACCCAGTACTTC
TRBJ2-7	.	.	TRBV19	CASSQTLQAYEQYF	TGTGCCAGTAGCCAAACTCTCCAGGCCTACGAGCAGTACTTC
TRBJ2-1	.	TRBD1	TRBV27	CASSRDSYFEQFF	TGTGCCAGCAGCCGGGACAGCTATTTCGAGCAGTTCTTC
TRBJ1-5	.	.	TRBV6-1	CASSDTADSNQPQHF	TGTGCCAGCAGTGACACTGCGGATAGCAATCAGCCCCAGCATTTT
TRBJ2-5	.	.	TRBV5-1	CASSFVGGRVWQETQYF	TGCGCCAGCAGCTTCGTCGGCGGCCGAGTGTGGCAAGAGACCCAGTACTTC
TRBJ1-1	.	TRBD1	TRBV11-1	CASSLAGQGSVMGTEAFF	TGTGCCAGCAGCTTAGCGGGACAGGGATCCGTGATGGGGACTGAAGCTTTCTTT
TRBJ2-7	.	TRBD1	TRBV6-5	CASGTGMYEQYF	TGTGCCAGTGGGACAGGGATGTACGAGCAGTACTTC
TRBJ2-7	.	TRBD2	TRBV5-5	CASSWEGGRIEQYF	TGTGCCAGCAGCTGGGAGGGCGGGAGGATCGAGCAGTACTTC
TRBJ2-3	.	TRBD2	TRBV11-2	CASRTSGFGTQYF	TGTGCCAGCAGGACTAGCGGGTTTGGTACGCAGTATTTT
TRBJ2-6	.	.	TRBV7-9	CASSLAGSSGANVLTF	TGTGCCAGCAGCTTAGCGGGGAGTTCTGGGGCCAACGTCCTGACTTTC
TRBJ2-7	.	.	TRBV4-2	CASSQEEVGYEQYF	TGTGCCAGCAGCCAAGAGGAGGTGGGCTACGAGCAGTACTTC
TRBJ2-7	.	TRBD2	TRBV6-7	CASTLTLASGSYEQYF	TGTGCCAGCACATTAACATTAGCTAGCGGGAGCTACGAGCAGTACTTC
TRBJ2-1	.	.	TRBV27	CASSFSAARASRKYNEQFF	TGTGCCAGCAGTTTTTCAGCCGCCCGGGCTAGCAGAAAGTACAATGAGCAGTTCTTC